This T cell receptor beta chain was obtained from a study of blood T cell repertoires in COVID-19. This table comes from immunoSEQ multiplex PCR, and its TCRdb copy is limited to in-frame clones, with some not included. The table lists more than 12,000 clones, around 77% of them singletons. Germline V gene data show CDR1 as SGHRS and CDR2 as YFSETQ. The CDR3 has 18 amino acids. V lost 0 bases, J lost 1 base, and 14 bases lay in between. The sequence derives from a human donor in a cohort sampled during active COVID-19. V gene TRBV5-1 combines with J gene TRBJ2-6; D remains unclear. Material for sequencing was peripheral blood. The CDR3: CASSLVSQVRSGANVLTF. CDR3 in DNA: TGCGCCAGCAGCTTGGTTTCCCAGGTTAGGTCTGGGGCCAACGTCCTGACTTTC.